The 21 T cell receptor beta chains below come from one sample, sequenced in a study of Graves' ophthalmopathy and Graves' hyperthyroidism. Scientists amplified the TCR beta CDR3 regions from RNA transcripts. The first-round RT-PCR employed HTBI primers together with the Qiagen OneStep RT-PCR kit. A multiplex PCR was then performed as the second round. TCRdb processed the multiplex PCR reads anew with MiXCR; each CDR3 protein has one entry. The sample has over a million distinct CDR3 sequences, about 35% seen once. Sequencing input: peripheral blood or thyroid tissue (not recorded which). The receptors come from an adult man with Graves' hyperthyroidism.

This clonotype was found many times. The chain has TRBV5-1 and TRBJ1-1; the D is unclear. Trimming removed 4 bases at V and 0 bases at J, with 10 bases between. This CDR3 is built from 14 residues. From germline, CDR1 is SGHRS and CDR2 YFSETQ. In DNA, the CDR3 is TGCGCCAGCAGCCCCAACGGTATGAACACTGAAGCTTTCTTT. Translation: CASSPNGMNTEAFF.

This clonotype has a count of ten or more. This chain links TRBV29-1 with TRBJ2-6; D call uncertain. The germline V and J ends were trimmed by 4 bases and 0 bases, with 10 bases remaining between them. The CDR3 contains 15 residues. Germline V gene lookup returns CDR1 SQVTM and CDR2 ANQGSEA. The CDR3 DNA sequence: TGCAGCGTTGTAACAGCGCTCTCTGGGGCCAACGTCCTGACTTTC. Its translation is CSVVTALSGANVLTF.

This clonotype was seen ten or more times. The conserved phenylalanine or tryptophan normally closing the CDR3 is absent here, so this likely arose from a read error. The chain carries TRBV12-3 or TRBV12-4 and TRBJ1-6; TRBD1 matches at 8 bases. Losses at the gene ends were 6 bases for V and 8 bases for J; bases not matched to a gene: 3. The CDR3 is 13 residues long. The CDR3 here is CASSATGDSPLHL. The CDR3 region has the DNA TGTGCCAGCAGCGCGACAGGGGATTCACCCCTCCACCTT.

The V call is TRBV20-1, the J call TRBJ2-7; the match to TRBD2 covers 9 bases. The germline V gene encodes CDR1 DFQATT and CDR2 SNEGSKA (reference sequence). The CDR3 is 14 amino acids. Trimming took 6 bases from V and 5 from J; bases not matched to a gene: 11. The CDR3 coding sequence is TGCAGTGCGCCGTCCGGGACTAGCCTAGACGAGCAGTACTTC. Translated: CSAPSGTSLDEQYF.

For this clonotype: A much more abundant neighbour one base away suggests this may be a read error. This chain connects TRBV10-2 to TRBJ1-6, with 10 nucleotides matching TRBD1. There are 18 residues in the CDR3. CDR1 and CDR2 (germline): WSHSY, SAAADI. In DNA, the CDR3 is TGTGCCATCAGCACCTGGACAGGGGGAAACTCCTATAATTCACCCCTCCACTTT. Protein: CAISTWTGGNSYNSPLHF.

This clonotype was counted at least ten times. DNA of the CDR3: TGCAGCGCCGAGACTAGCGGGGGATACGAGCAGTACTTC. Amino acid sequence: CSAETSGGYEQYF. The V call is TRBV29-1, the J call TRBJ2-7; 12 positions agree with TRBD2. With V trimmed by 7 bases and J by 4 bases, 5 bases remained unmatched. The CDR3 is 13 residues long. Germline V lookup: CDR1 SQVTM, CDR2 ANQGSEA.

This clonotype was detected a few times. The chain carries TRBV4-1 and TRBJ2-5; D ambiguous. Germline CDR1 and CDR2: MGHRA and YSYEKL. This CDR3 has 13 amino acids. V was pared by 0 bases and J by 3 bases, with 5 bases between. CDR3 loop: CASSQDPEETQYF. The CDR3, as DNA: TGCGCCAGCAGCCAAGATCCAGAAGAGACCCAGTACTTC.

Ten or more counts support this clonotype. This chain's CDR3 is CASSLGGRQPQHF. In DNA form, the CDR3 reads TGTGCCAGTAGTTTGGGAGGACGACAGCCCCAGCATTTT. V usage is TRBV5-5 and J usage is TRBJ1-5, with D unresolved. The ends were cut back, 8 bases at V and 7 bases at J, with 16 bases in the middle. CDR3 length equals 13 residues. Germline V gene lookup returns CDR1 SGHKS and CDR2 YYEKEE (reference sequence).

This clonotype was found a few times. The chain recombines TRBV12-3 or TRBV12-4 with TRBJ2-6; TRBD1 aligns across 10 bases. V shed 6 bases, J shed 3 bases, and the junction held 2 bases outside the gene matches. CDR3 length: 15 residues. CDR3 sequence (DNA): TGTGCCAGCAGAGACAGGGGGCTTGGGGCCAACGTCCTGACTTTC. Translation: CASRDRGLGANVLTF.

Ten or more counts support this clonotype. J is TRBJ2-7 and V is TRBV9; D unresolved. V dropped 0 bases and J dropped 6 bases, with 13 bases sitting between them. This CDR3 comprises 14 residues. Germline V gene lookup returns CDR1 SGDLS and CDR2 YYNGEE. In nucleotides, the CDR3 is TGTGCCAGCAGCGTAGGTGGAATACCCGCCGAGCAGTACTTC. Amino acid sequence: CASSVGGIPAEQYF.

This chain connects TRBV6-1 to TRBJ1-6; perhaps TRBD1 as D (6 bases). The CDR3 loop spans 19 amino acids. In germline, CDR1 is MNHNS, CDR2 SASEGT. The V end lost 2 bases, the J end lost 0 bases, and 17 bases lay between the germline ends. The CDR3 bases are TGTGCCAGCAGTGAATTCGGAGGGGGTGGCAGCTCCTATAATTCACCCCTCCACTTT. Protein product: CASSEFGGGGSSYNSPLHF.

This clonotype was seen at least ten times. This chain uses TRBV9 with TRBJ1-2, with TRBD1 as a possible D gene (5 bases). Trimming removed 3 bases from V and 8 bases from J, with 17 bases in between. Germline V CDR1 and CDR2: SGDLS, YYNGEE. CDR3 length: 14 residues. In DNA form, the CDR3 reads TGTGCCAGCAGCGGGCCATCAGGGATGGGCGGCTACACCTTC. As protein: CASSGPSGMGGYTF.

The table lists this clonotype with a count of one. This chain links TRBV10-3 with TRBJ1-2; unclear D gene. The CDR3 spans 14 residues. V was shortened by 11 bases and J by 4 bases, with 20 bases between the two germline ends. Germline CDR1 and CDR2: ENHRY and SYGVKD. CDR3 DNA: TGTGCCGTGGGGAAGTCCTACTCCTCCTATGGCTACACCTTC. The encoded protein is CAVGKSYSSYGYTF.

The CDR3 DNA is TGTGCCAGCAGCTTAGAGGACAGTGACAGCGGGAGTCGCGAGCAGTACTTC. Encoded protein: CASSLEDSDSGSREQYF. V gene TRBV7-6 combines with J gene TRBJ2-7, with 8 nucleotides matching TRBD2. CDR1 is SGHVS, CDR2 FNYEAQ, per germline. CDR3 length equals 17 residues. Trimming cost V 1 base and J 6 bases; bases outside gene matches: 14.

The chain recombines TRBV7-2 with TRBJ2-7; 8 positions match TRBD2. Germline assignment: CDR1 SGHTA and CDR2 FQGNSA. Germline trimming cut 5 bases from V and 2 bases from J; bases unmatched to any gene: 8. The CDR3 consists of 15 residues. The CDR3 spells CASSLNSGGTYEQYF. Written as DNA, the CDR3 is TGTGCCAGCAGCCTGAACTCGGGGGGGACCTACGAGCAGTACTTC.

Note on this clonotype: A read error may produce the germline difference seen at one junction end. The chain has TRBV20-1 and TRBJ2-5; 8 nucleotides line up with TRBD2. This CDR3 region has 16 residues. Germline V gene lookup returns CDR1 DFQATT and CDR2 SNEGSKA (reference sequence). CDR3 in amino acids: CSAGDLGRGAQETQYF. The CDR3 DNA reads TGCAGTGCTGGAGATCTTGGGCGGGGGGCCCAAGAGACCCAGTACTTC.

In its sample, this clonotype was seen many times. V gene TRBV6-5 combines with J gene TRBJ1-2; D may be TRBD1 (6 bases). The CDR3 spans 13 residues. CDR1 and CDR2 from the germline V gene are MNHEY and SVGAGI. V gave up 2 bases and J gave up 4 bases, with 8 bases separating them. The CDR3 region has the DNA TGTGCCAGCAGTTACGGACAGATCTATGGCTACACCTTC. Protein sequence: CASSYGQIYGYTF.

This clonotype was seen more than once but under ten times. The chain employs TRBV11-2 and TRBJ1-5; 9 nucleotides agree with TRBD1. The CDR3 spans 16 residues. V lost 1 base, J lost 7 bases, and 8 bases stayed unmatched. CDR1 and CDR2 (germline): SGHAT, FQNNGV. DNA of the CDR3: TGTGCCAGCAGCTTAGGAGACAGGGGGGTTGGACAGCCCCAGCATTTT. Its protein is CASSLGDRGVGQPQHF.

Concerning this clonotype: The junction does not match germline at one end; this may be a read error. The rearrangement links TRBV6-4 to TRBJ2-6; maybe TRBD2 (5 bases). The CDR3 covers 14 residues. Germline CDR1 and CDR2: MRHNA and SNTAGT. CDR3 DNA: TGTGCTAGCAGTAACTCGGGGGGGGCCAACGTCCTGACTTTC. It translates to CASSNSGGANVLTF.

This clonotype appeared once. The V gene is TRBV7-2, the J gene TRBJ1-5; D uncertain. The CDR3 consists of 9 residues. The V and J ends lost 6 bases and 10 bases respectively, with 4 bases between them. Germline CDR1 and CDR2: SGHTA and FQGNSA. The CDR3 protein is CASRKPQHF. For the CDR3, the DNA is TGTGCCAGCAGAAAACCCCAGCATTTT.

This clonotype was seen a few times. At one boundary the junction diverges from the germline segment, which might be a read error. The gene calls are TRBV10-3 and TRBJ1-1; 9 bases match TRBD1. From germline, CDR1 is ENHRY and CDR2 SYGVKD. The CDR3 extends over 14 amino acids. The CDR3 is CASSPGQGWSEAFF. CDR3 DNA sequence: TGTGCCAGCAGTCCGGGACAGGGTTGGTCTGAAGCTTTCTTT.